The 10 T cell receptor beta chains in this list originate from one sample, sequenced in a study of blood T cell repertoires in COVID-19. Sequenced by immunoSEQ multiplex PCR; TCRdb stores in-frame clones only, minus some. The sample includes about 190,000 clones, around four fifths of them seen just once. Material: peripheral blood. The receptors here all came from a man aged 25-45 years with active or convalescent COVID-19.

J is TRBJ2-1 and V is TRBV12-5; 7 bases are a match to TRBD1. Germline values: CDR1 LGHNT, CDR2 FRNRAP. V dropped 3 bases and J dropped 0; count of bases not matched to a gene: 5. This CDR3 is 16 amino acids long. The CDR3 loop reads CASGLTGEGSYNEQFF. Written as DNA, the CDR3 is TGTGCTAGTGGTTTAACAGGGGAAGGCTCCTACAATGAGCAGTTCTTC.

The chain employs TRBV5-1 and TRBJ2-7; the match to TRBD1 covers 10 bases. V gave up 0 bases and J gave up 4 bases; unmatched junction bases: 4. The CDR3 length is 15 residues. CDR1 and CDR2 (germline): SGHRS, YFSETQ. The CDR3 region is CASSLGGTGVYEQYV. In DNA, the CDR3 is TGCGCCAGCAGCTTGGGGGGGACAGGGGTATACGAGCAGTACGTC.

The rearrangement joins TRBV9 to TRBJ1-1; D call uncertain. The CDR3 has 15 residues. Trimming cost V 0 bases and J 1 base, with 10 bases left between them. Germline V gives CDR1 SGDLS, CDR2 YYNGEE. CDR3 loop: CASSVDLTANTEAFF. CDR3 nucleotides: TGTGCCAGCAGCGTAGATCTCACAGCGAACACTGAAGCTTTCTTT.

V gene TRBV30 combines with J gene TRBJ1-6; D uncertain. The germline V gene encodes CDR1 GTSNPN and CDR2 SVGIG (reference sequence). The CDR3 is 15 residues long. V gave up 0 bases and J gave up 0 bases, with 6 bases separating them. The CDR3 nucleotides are TGTGCCTGGAGTGTCGGGAGCTCCTATAATTCACCCCTCCACTTT. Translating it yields CAWSVGSSYNSPLHF.

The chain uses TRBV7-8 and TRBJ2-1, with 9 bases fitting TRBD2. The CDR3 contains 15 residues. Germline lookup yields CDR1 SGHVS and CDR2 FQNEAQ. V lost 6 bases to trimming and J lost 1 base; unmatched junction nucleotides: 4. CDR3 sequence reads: CASSPTSGSYNEQFF. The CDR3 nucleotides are TGTGCCAGCAGTCCGACTAGCGGTTCCTACAATGAGCAGTTCTTC.

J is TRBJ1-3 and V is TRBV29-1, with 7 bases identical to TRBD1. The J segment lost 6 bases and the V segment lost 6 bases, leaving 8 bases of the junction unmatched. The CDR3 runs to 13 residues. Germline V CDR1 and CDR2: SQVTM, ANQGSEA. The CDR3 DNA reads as TGCAGCGTCCGGACAGGACGGGCAAACACCATATATTTT. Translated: CSVRTGRANTIYF.

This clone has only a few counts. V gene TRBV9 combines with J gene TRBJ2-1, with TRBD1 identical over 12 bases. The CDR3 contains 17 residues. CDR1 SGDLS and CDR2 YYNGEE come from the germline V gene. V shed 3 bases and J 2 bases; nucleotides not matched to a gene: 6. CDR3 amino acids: CASSARDRGLPYNEQFF. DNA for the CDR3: TGTGCCAGCAGCGCCCGGGACAGGGGGCTCCCCTACAATGAGCAGTTCTTC.

The DNA of the CDR3 is TGCGCCAGCAGGTCGGGGGGCTCCGGCTCCTACGAGCAGTACGTC. Amino acid sequence: CASRSGGSGSYEQYV. The gene calls are TRBV10-2 and TRBJ2-7; D might be TRBD2 (7 bases). CDR3 length: 15 amino acids. Germline CDR1 WSHSY, CDR2 SAAADI. V was cut by 6 bases and J by 0 bases, with 15 bases left in between.

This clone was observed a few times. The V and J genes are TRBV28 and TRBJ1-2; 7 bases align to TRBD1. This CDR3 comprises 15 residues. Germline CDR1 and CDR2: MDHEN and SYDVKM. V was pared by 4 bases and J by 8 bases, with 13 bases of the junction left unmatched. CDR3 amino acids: CASSSRRTDRVGYTF. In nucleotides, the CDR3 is TGTGCCAGCAGTTCGCGGCGGACAGACAGGGTGGGCTACACCTTC.

The CDR3 reads CASSGDRGRYGYTF. CDR3 bases: TGTGCCAGCAGTGGGGACAGGGGGCGCTATGGCTACACCTTC. The chain is built from TRBV28 and TRBJ1-2; 12 bases line up with TRBD1. Trimming took 5 bases from V and 4 from J; bases not matched to a gene: 2. CDR1 is MDHEN and CDR2 is SYDVKM in the germline V gene. This CDR3 is 14 amino acids long.